These 30 T cell receptor beta chains share one sample of origin, sequenced in a study of T cell changes during pregnancy in multiple sclerosis. Sequencing was performed with immunoSEQ multiplex PCR; in TCRdb, only in-frame clones are kept and a portion is missing. This table has more than 70,000 clones, around 90% appearing once. Material: peripheral blood, obtained before pregnancy. These receptors were obtained from a female donor with multiple sclerosis, enrolled in a pregnancy study.

This chain joins TRBV6-6 and TRBJ1-6; TRBD1 might be the D (5 bases). The CDR3 is 15 residues long. Germline CDR1 MNHNY, CDR2 SVGAGI (reference sequence). Trimming stripped 6 bases from V and 6 bases from J, with 15 bases between. CDR3 nucleotides: TGTGCCAGCAGCCTTGGGGGGATGGGTAATTCACCCCTCCACTTT. Its protein is CASSLGGMGNSPLHF.

This clone occurred once. The chain carries TRBV7-6 and TRBJ2-5; D is ambiguous. The CDR3 contains 13 residues. The V gene lost 5 bases and the J gene lost 5 bases, with 12 bases spanning the gap. From germline, CDR1 is SGHVS and CDR2 FNYEAQ. CDR3 nucleotides: TGTGCCAGCAGCCCTAGGATATGGGAGACCCAGTACTTC. Translated, it gives CASSPRIWETQYF.

This clone came up once. The chain joins TRBV9 to TRBJ2-1, with 8 bases aligning to TRBD2. The ends lost 4 bases at V and 9 bases at J; junction bases unmatched: 15. The CDR3 sequence is 16 residues long. The V gene's germline CDR1 is SGDLS and CDR2 YYNGEE. DNA of the CDR3: TGTGCCAGCAGCCCGAGTGGGGCGGGGGGTTGGGTTGAGCAGTTCTTC. It specifies CASSPSGAGGWVEQFF.

The chain couples TRBV19 to TRBJ1-5, with D perhaps matching TRBD1 (5 bases). Germline V gene lookup returns CDR1 LNHDA and CDR2 SQIVND (reference sequence). Between the trimmed V and J ends, which lost 1 base and 5 bases, there was a span of 12 bases. This CDR3 is built from 15 residues. CDR3 region: CASSIVTGGYQPQHF. Written as DNA, the CDR3 is TGTGCCAGTAGTATAGTGACCGGGGGGTATCAGCCCCAGCATTTT. The entire variable domain, with the rest obtained from reference TRBV19 and TRBJ1-5, is as follows: DGGITQSPKYLFRKEGQNVTLSCEQNLNHDAMYWYRQDPGQGLRLIYYSQIVNDFQKGDIAEGYSVSREKKESFPLTVTSAQKNPTAFYLCASSIVTGGYQPQHFGDGTRLSIL.

The chain is built from TRBV5-1 and TRBJ2-5; 8 nucleotides line up with TRBD1. Germline trimming cut 1 base from V and 2 bases from J; bases unmatched to any gene: 4. The CDR3 contains 15 residues. Germline V CDR1 and CDR2: SGHRS, YFSETQ. DNA of the CDR3: TGCGCCAGCAGCTTGCAGGGGGCCGAACAAGAGACCCAGTACTTC. Protein sequence: CASSLQGAEQETQYF.

This chain uses TRBV5-4 with TRBJ2-5; TRBD1 matches 9 bases. The germline CDR1 and CDR2 sequences are SGHNT and YYREEE (reference sequence). Trimming cost V 0 bases and J 0 bases; bases outside gene matches: 3. This CDR3 is 16 amino acids long. This chain's CDR3 is CASSLATGGNQETQYF. CDR3 bases: TGTGCCAGCAGCTTGGCGACAGGGGGGAACCAAGAGACCCAGTACTTC.

V and J are TRBV18 and TRBJ1-1; the D is unclear. The CDR3 runs 14 residues. The V end lost 2 bases, the J end lost 6 bases, and 13 bases lay between the germline ends. Germline CDR1 and CDR2: KGHSH and LQKENI. The CDR3: CASSPSRGNPEAFF. The CDR3 DNA reads TGTGCCAGCTCACCAAGTCGGGGAAATCCTGAAGCTTTCTTT.

This rearrangement joins TRBV2 to TRBJ2-7; a weak D match, TRBD2 (6 bases). CDR1 and CDR2 from the germline V gene are SNHLY and FYNNEI. The CDR3 consists of 10 residues. V lost 8 bases and J lost 5, with 7 bases in between. In DNA form, the CDR3 reads TGTGCCAGCGGGGGGAACGAGCAGTACTTC. Residues: CASGGNEQYF.

The chain combines TRBV7-3 with TRBJ2-7, with TRBD2 as a possible D gene (6 bases). This CDR3 has 15 amino acids. V dropped 1 base and J dropped 3 bases, with 13 bases sitting between them. In germline, CDR1 is SGHTA, CDR2 FQGTGA. CDR3 region: CASSLRGGENYEQYF. The DNA of the CDR3 is TGTGCCAGCAGCTTAAGGGGCGGGGAGAACTACGAGCAGTACTTC.

V is TRBV6-1 and J is TRBJ1-1; possible D gene TRBD1, 5 bases. With 5 bases removed from V and 2 bases from J, the gap between germline ends came to 9 bases. In germline, CDR1 is MNHNS, CDR2 SASEGT. This CDR3 has 13 amino acids. This chain's CDR3 is CASSRQYNTEAFF. The CDR3 nucleotides read TGTGCCAGCAGTAGACAGTACAACACTGAAGCTTTCTTT.

The chain recombines TRBV9 with TRBJ2-7, with TRBD2 matching over 12 bases. V was clipped by 5 bases and J by 5 bases; unmatched bases: 11. The germline CDR1 and CDR2 sequences are SGDLS and YYNGEE. CDR3 size: 16 residues. The CDR3 sequence is CASSRTSGALRNEQYF. The CDR3 DNA reads as TGTGCCAGCAGTCGGACTAGCGGGGCCCTAAGGAACGAGCAGTACTTC.

The rearrangement joins TRBV6-6 to TRBJ2-1; D possibly corresponds to TRBD2 (5 bases). The CDR3 is 14 residues long. Trimming left V 0 bases short and J 6 bases short, with 9 bases between. Germline lookup yields CDR1 MNHNY and CDR2 SVGAGI (reference sequence). CDR3 sequence: CASSYSEGSNEQFF. The CDR3 DNA reads as TGTGCCAGCAGTTACTCAGAGGGCTCCAATGAGCAGTTCTTC.

This chain joins TRBV19 and TRBJ2-1; TRBD2 agrees at 13 bases. The CDR3 totals 15 residues. Germline CDR1 is LNHDA and CDR2 is SQIVND (reference sequence). Trimming removed 3 bases from V and 7 bases from J; junction bases left unmatched: 3. The DNA for the CDR3 is TGTGCCAGTAGTATGACTAGCGGGAGGACGAATGAGCAGTTCTTC. Its translation is CASSMTSGRTNEQFF.

V usage is TRBV18 and J usage is TRBJ2-7; TRBD2 matches at 11 bases. The trim removed 4 bases at V and 4 bases at J, leaving 12 bases unmatched. Germline CDR1 is KGHSH and CDR2 is LQKENI. This CDR3 contains 17 residues. Written as DNA, the CDR3 is TGTGCCAGCTCACAACCACGAGTACTAGCGGGAGAATACGAGCAGTACTTC. Protein: CASSQPRVLAGEYEQYF.

V gene TRBV4-2 combines with J gene TRBJ2-7, with 7 bases fitting TRBD2. This CDR3 spans 15 amino acids. CDR1 LGHNA and CDR2 YNFKEQ come from the germline V gene. The V and J ends lost 0 bases and 0 bases, in that order; junction bases with no gene match: 2. This CDR3 reads CASSQEGDYSYEQYF. CDR3 DNA: TGTGCCAGCAGCCAAGAGGGGGACTACTCCTACGAGCAGTACTTC.

V and J are TRBV27 and TRBJ2-5; TRBD2 is a possible D gene (7 bases). The CDR3 spans 18 residues. CDR1 and CDR2 from the germline V gene are MNHEY and SMNVEV (reference sequence). With 6 bases removed from V and 1 base from J, the gap between germline ends came to 24 bases. CDR3 amino acids: CASRASRGALPLQETQYF. The CDR3, as DNA: TGTGCCAGCAGGGCATCCCGGGGGGCCCTACCCCTCCAAGAGACCCAGTACTTC.

The chain uses TRBV7-9 and TRBJ2-3; 11 nucleotides line up with TRBD2. The CDR3 extends over 16 amino acids. V shed 5 bases, J shed 0 bases, and the junction held 4 bases outside the gene matches. Germline CDR1 SEHNR, CDR2 FQNEAQ (reference sequence). CDR3 residues: CASSRLAGLSTDTQYF. CDR3 nucleotide sequence: TGTGCCAGCAGCCGACTAGCGGGGCTAAGCACAGATACGCAGTATTTT.

V and J are TRBV6-5 and TRBJ2-7, with D maybe TRBD2 (6 bases). The CDR3 runs to 15 residues. Between the trimmed V and J ends, which lost 0 bases and 6 bases, there was a span of 15 bases. Germline CDR1 and CDR2: MNHEY and SVGAGI. The CDR3 region has the DNA TGTGCCAGCAGTTACTCGGGGGGTCGTGGGGGCGAGCAGTACTTC. It translates to CASSYSGGRGGEQYF.

V usage is TRBV4-3 and J usage is TRBJ2-5; 12 nucleotides line up with TRBD2. V shed 5 bases, J shed 7 bases, and the junction held 11 bases outside the gene matches. The CDR3 runs to 16 residues. The germline CDR1 and CDR2 sequences are LGHNA and YSLEER. CDR3 nucleotides: TGCGCCAGCAGCTTTGGGGCTAGCGGGGGGGAAGGGACCCAGTACTTC. Encoded protein: CASSFGASGGEGTQYF.

Concerning this clone itself: One end of the junction fails to match germline, which may point to a read error. This sequence joins TRBV2 and TRBJ2-1; 9 nucleotides match TRBD1. Per the germline V gene, CDR1 is SNHLY and CDR2 is FYNNEI. The CDR3 loop spans 14 amino acids. The CDR3 here is CASSEEGGGQGRVF. CDR3 sequence (DNA): TGTGCCAGCAGTGAAGAGGGGGGGGGACAGGGCAGGGTCTTC.

The chain joins TRBV7-9 to TRBJ2-1; 8 positions match TRBD1. The germline V gene encodes CDR1 SEHNR and CDR2 FQNEAQ (reference sequence). The CDR3 has 12 amino acids. The V segment lost 5 bases and the J segment 14 bases; nucleotides outside the gene matches: 8. CDR3 DNA sequence: TGTGCCAGCAGCAACGGACAGGGACGAGAGTTCTTC. It yields the protein CASSNGQGREFF.

The chain combines TRBV7-7 with TRBJ2-5, with 11 bases matching TRBD2. The CDR3 is made up of 16 amino acids. Germline-derived CDR1 and CDR2 are SSHAT and FNYEAQ (reference sequence). J gave up 1 base and V 1 base, and 2 bases lay outside the gene matches. The CDR3 DNA follows: TGTGCCAGCAGCTTAGTACTAGCGGGGGCCCAAGAGACCCAGTACTTC. Translated: CASSLVLAGAQETQYF. Combining the CDR3 with reference TRBV7-7 and TRBJ2-5 gives the whole variable domain GAGVSQSPRYKVTKRGQDVTLRCDPISSHATLYWYQQALGQGPEFLTYFNYEAQPDKSGLPSDRFSAERPEGSISTLTIQRTEQRDSAMYRCASSLVLAGAQETQYFGPGTRLLVL.

This rearrangement joins TRBV6-1 to TRBJ2-7, with 9 bases identical to TRBD1. The germline V gene has CDR1 MNHNS and CDR2 SASEGT. The CDR3 consists of 14 residues. J gave up 3 bases and V 6 bases, and 6 bases lay outside the gene matches. CDR3 in amino acids: CASRRTGVDYEQYF. The DNA of the CDR3 is TGTGCCAGCAGACGGACAGGGGTCGACTACGAGCAGTACTTC.

This chain connects TRBV2 to TRBJ2-7, with D possibly being TRBD2 (6 bases). CDR1 is SNHLY, CDR2 FYNNEI, per germline. The CDR3 is 16 amino acids. V lost 7 bases to trimming and J lost 2 bases, with 21 bases between them. For the CDR3, the DNA is TGTGCCAGCACGGGAGTTTCGACGGCGATTGCCTACGAGCAGTACTTC. Protein: CASTGVSTAIAYEQYF.

The rearrangement joins TRBV10-3 to TRBJ2-3, with 8 nucleotides matching TRBD2. The length of the CDR3 is 15 residues. CDR1 is ENHRY and CDR2 is SYGVKD in the germline V gene. V lost 1 base to trimming and J lost 6 bases; unmatched junction nucleotides: 6. The CDR3 region has the DNA TGTGCCATCAGTGAGTTCGGGGGGGCCGGGGATACGCAGTATTTT. Its translation is CAISEFGGAGDTQYF.

This rearrangement joins TRBV6-4 to TRBJ2-1; TRBD2 aligns across 8 bases. The CDR3 loop spans 14 amino acids. The V gene end was trimmed by 0 bases and the J gene end by 15 bases; junction bases not matched to a gene: 10. The germline V gene encodes CDR1 MRHNA and CDR2 SNTAGT. This CDR3 reads CASSDSFDGTRMFF. The DNA for the CDR3 is TGTGCCAGCAGTGACTCGTTTGACGGGACTAGGATGTTCTTC.

This clone has only one observation. The rearrangement uses TRBV2 and TRBJ2-3; the D gene is possibly TRBD2 (5 bases). Trimming left V 10 bases short and J 0 bases short, with 14 bases between. There are 14 residues in the CDR3. Looked up from germline, CDR1 is SNHLY and CDR2 is FYNNEI. The CDR3 DNA is TGTGCCAACCAACGTCTAGCTAGCACAGATACGCAGTATTTT. Translation gives CANQRLASTDTQYF. The variable domain in full, completed from reference TRBV2 and TRBJ2-3, reads EPEVTQTPSHQVTQMGQEVILRCVPISNHLYFYWYRQILGQKVEFLVSFYNNEISEKSEIFDDQFSVERPDGSNFTLKIRSTKLEDSAMYFCANQRLASTDTQYFGPGTRLTVL.

V and J are TRBV5-4 and TRBJ2-5, with D tentatively TRBD1 (6 bases). V was cut by 3 bases and J by 5 bases, with 17 bases left in between. This CDR3 contains 15 residues. Germline-derived CDR1 and CDR2 are SGHNT and YYREEE (reference sequence). CDR3 DNA: TGTGCCAGCAGCTCGTCCGGGACACCCGAGGAGACCCAGTACTTC. Translating gives CASSSSGTPEETQYF.

This chain joins TRBV9 and TRBJ1-1; 8 nucleotides agree with TRBD1. Germline CDR1 reads SGDLS; CDR2 reads YYNGEE. CDR3 length equals 17 residues. J was trimmed by 4 bases and V by 4 bases; bases with no gene match: 15. The CDR3 sequence is CASSSSRRTGGGTEAFF. The CDR3 coding sequence is TGTGCCAGCAGCTCCTCACGACGAACAGGGGGGGGCACTGAAGCTTTCTTT.

The chain is built from TRBV6-5 and TRBJ1-1, with D possibly being TRBD1 (5 bases). V was clipped by 6 bases and J by 1 base, with 15 bases between them. In germline, CDR1 is MNHEY, CDR2 SVGAGI. The CDR3 has 15 residues. For the CDR3, the DNA is TGTGCCAGCAGCGGGCGGGGGACGGCGAACACTGAAGCTTTCTTT. This gives the protein CASSGRGTANTEAFF.